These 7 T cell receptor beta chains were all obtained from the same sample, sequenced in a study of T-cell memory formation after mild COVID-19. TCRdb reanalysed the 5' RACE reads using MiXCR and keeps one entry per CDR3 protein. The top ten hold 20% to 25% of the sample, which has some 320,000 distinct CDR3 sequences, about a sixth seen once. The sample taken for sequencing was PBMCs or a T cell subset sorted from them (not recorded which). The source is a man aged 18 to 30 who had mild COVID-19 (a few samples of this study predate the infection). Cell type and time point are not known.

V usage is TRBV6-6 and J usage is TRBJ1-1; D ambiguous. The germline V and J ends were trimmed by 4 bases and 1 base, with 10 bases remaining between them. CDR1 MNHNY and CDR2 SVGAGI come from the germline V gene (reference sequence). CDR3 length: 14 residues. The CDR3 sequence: CASSSGSPNTEAFF. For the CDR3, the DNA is TGTGCCAGCAGTTCGGGGAGTCCGAACACTGAAGCTTTCTTT.

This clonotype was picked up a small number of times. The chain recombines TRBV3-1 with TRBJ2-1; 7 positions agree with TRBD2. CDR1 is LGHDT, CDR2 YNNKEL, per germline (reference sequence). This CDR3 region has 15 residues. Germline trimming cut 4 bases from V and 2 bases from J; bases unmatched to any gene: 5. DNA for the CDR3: TGTGCCAGCAGCCCTAGCGGAGCAGCCTACAATGAGCAGTTCTTC. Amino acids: CASSPSGAAYNEQFF.

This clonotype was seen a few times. Here the CDR3 DNA reads TGCGCCAGCAGCCTCGGGACAGACTCCACAGATACGCAGTATTTT. It encodes CASSLGTDSTDTQYF. The J gene is TRBJ2-3, the V gene TRBV5-1; 7 positions agree with TRBD1. J lost 2 bases, V lost 4 bases, and 7 bases had no gene match. Germline lookup yields CDR1 SGHRS and CDR2 YFSETQ. This CDR3 has 15 amino acids.

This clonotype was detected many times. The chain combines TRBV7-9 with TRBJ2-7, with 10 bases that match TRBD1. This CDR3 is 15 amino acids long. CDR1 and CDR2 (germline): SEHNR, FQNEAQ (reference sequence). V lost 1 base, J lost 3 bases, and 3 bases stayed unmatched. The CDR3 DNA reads TGTGCCAGCAGCTTAGGAGGGACAGGGGACTACGAGCAGTACGTC. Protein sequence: CASSLGGTGDYEQYV.

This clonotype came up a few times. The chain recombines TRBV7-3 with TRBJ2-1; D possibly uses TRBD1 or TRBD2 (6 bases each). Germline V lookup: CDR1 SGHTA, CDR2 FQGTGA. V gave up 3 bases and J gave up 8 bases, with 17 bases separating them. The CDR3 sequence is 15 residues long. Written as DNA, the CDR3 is TGTGCCAGCAGCTTTGACGGGGGCCCAGGGTATGAGCAGTTCTTC. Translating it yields CASSFDGGPGYEQFF.

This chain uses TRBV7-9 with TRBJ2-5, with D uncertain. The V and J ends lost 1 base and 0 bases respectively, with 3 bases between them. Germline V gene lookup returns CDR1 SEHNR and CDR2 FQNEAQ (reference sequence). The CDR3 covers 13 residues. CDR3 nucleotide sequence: TGTGCCAGCAGCTTAGTCAACCAAGAGACCCAGTACTTC. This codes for CASSLVNQETQYF.

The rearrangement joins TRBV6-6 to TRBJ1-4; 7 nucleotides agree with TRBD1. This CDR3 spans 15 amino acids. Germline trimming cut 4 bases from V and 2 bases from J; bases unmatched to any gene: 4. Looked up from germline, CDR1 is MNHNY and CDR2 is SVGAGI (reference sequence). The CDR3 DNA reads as TGTGCCAGCAGTTCCACAGGGGTCACTAATGAAAAACTGTTTTTT. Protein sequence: CASSSTGVTNEKLFF.